This section outlines one T cell receptor (beta chain) sequence together with its context. Its cognate antigen is unknown. These data originate in a study of T cells and Merkel cell carcinoma outcomes. Broader study findings: Repertoire plus T-cell density reportedly predicted Merkel cell carcinoma outcomes.

Measured with immunoSEQ multiplex PCR; TCRdb has only the in-frame clones, and not every one. This table holds under 450 clones, roughly 88% found once. The CDR3 sequence is 12 residues long. With 5 bases removed from V and 3 bases from J, the gap between germline ends came to 7 bases. Per the germline V gene, CDR1 is SGHAT and CDR2 is FQNNGV. The TCR originated in a human donor with Merkel cell carcinoma. Sequencing was carried out using tumor tissue from Merkel cell carcinoma. V usage is TRBV11-2 and J usage is TRBJ2-5; perhaps TRBD2 as D (6 bases). The CDR3 region has the DNA TGTGCCAGCAGCACGGGGGAAGAGACCCAGTACTTC. It specifies CASSTGEETQYF. Supplemented by reference TRBV11-2 and TRBJ2-5, the full variable domain reads EAGVAQSPRYKIIEKRQSVAFWCNPISGHATLYWYQQILGQGPKLLIQFQNNGVVDDSQLPKDRFSAERLKGVDSTLKIQPAKLEDSAVYLCASSTGEETQYFGPGTRLLVL.